The 10 T cell receptor beta chains below were found in one sample sequenced in a study of T-cell memory formation after mild COVID-19 (dated by TCRdb to the early 2020s). The library was produced with 5' RACE. The run used an Illumina NovaSeq 6000. TCRdb's own reprocessing of the public reads used fastp at Q25 and MiXCR and kept productive beta chains. Each entry is one CDR3 protein sequence, shown with its most common DNA and genes. This sample holds hundreds of thousands of distinct CDR3 sequences; approximately 15% were observed only once. 2.1% of the sample belongs to the ten largest clones. The sample taken for sequencing was PBMCs or a T cell subset sorted from them (not recorded which). The receptors shown here come from an adult woman who had mild COVID-19 (a few samples of this study predate the infection). The sample titles of this study are shuffled in the database, so cell type and time point are left out; the donor was told from shared clones.

The table lists this clonotype with a few counts. The chain has TRBV20-1 and TRBJ2-5; unclear D gene. The germline CDR1 and CDR2 sequences are DFQATT and SNEGSKA (reference sequence). V lost 1 base to trimming and J lost 1 base, with 10 bases between them. The CDR3 loop spans 14 amino acids. The CDR3 spells CSARVFGAQETQYF. The DNA of the CDR3 is TGCAGTGCTAGAGTTTTTGGAGCCCAAGAGACCCAGTACTTC.

CDR3 residues: CSAIDRGQEYF. The CDR3 nucleotides read TGCAGTGCGATCGACAGGGGGCAGGAGTACTTC. V and J are TRBV20-1 and TRBJ2-7, with 10 bases fitting TRBD1. The CDR3 extends over 11 amino acids. J was trimmed by 11 bases and V by 6 bases; bases with no gene match: 7. In germline, CDR1 is DFQATT, CDR2 SNEGSKA (reference sequence).

The sample holds many counts of this clonotype. The genes are TRBV15 and TRBJ2-3, with D tentatively TRBD1 or TRBD2 (5 bases each). Germline V gene sequence: CDR1 LNHNV, CDR2 YYDKDF (reference sequence). The V end was cut by 3 bases, the J end by 2 bases, with 12 bases between. This CDR3 region has 15 residues. CDR3 bases: TGTGCCACCAGCAGGGGGGATCCACCCACAGATACGCAGTATTTT. Protein product: CATSRGDPPTDTQYF.

V is TRBV4-1 and J is TRBJ1-5, with D uncertain. CDR3 length equals 15 residues. The germline V and J ends were trimmed by 9 bases and 7 bases, with 22 bases remaining between them. Germline values: CDR1 MGHRA, CDR2 YSYEKL. The chain's CDR3 is CASSTTPSSGQPQHF. The CDR3 DNA reads as TGCGCCAGTTCGACGACACCTAGCTCTGGGCAGCCCCAGCATTTT.

This clonotype was seen once. J is TRBJ1-6 and V is TRBV9; a possible D gene is TRBD1 (5 bases). V lost 0 bases, J lost 6 bases, and 7 bases lay in between. The CDR3 runs to 14 residues. The V gene's germline CDR1 is SGDLS and CDR2 YYNGEE. CDR3 residues: CASSVEDINSPLHF. In DNA, the CDR3 is TGTGCCAGCAGCGTAGAGGACATTAATTCACCCCTCCACTTT.

This clonotype was counted between two and nine times. The rearrangement uses TRBV19 and TRBJ2-1; 8 bases are a match to TRBD2. V shed 0 bases and J 3 bases; nucleotides not matched to a gene: 4. Germline values: CDR1 LNHDA, CDR2 SQIVND (reference sequence). CDR3 length: 16 residues. The CDR3: CASSIDRSGSYNEQFF. CDR3 nucleotides: TGTGCCAGTAGTATAGATCGGAGCGGGAGCTACAATGAGCAGTTCTTC.

The chain has TRBV1 and TRBJ2-2. TRBV1 is a known pseudogene. The CDR3 runs 14 residues. CDR3 residues: CTSKADTNTGELFF. CDR3 bases: TGCACCAGCAAGGCAGATACGAACACCGGGGAGCTGTTTTTT.

This clonotype was seen ten or more times. The chain joins TRBV5-1 to TRBJ2-2; tentatively, D is TRBD2 (5 bases). The CDR3 spans 13 residues. V was cut by 2 bases and J by 6 bases, with 8 bases left in between. Germline V gene sequence: CDR1 SGHRS, CDR2 YFSETQ. The CDR3 DNA sequence: TGCGCCAGCAGCTTACTAGGGCCCGGGGAGCTGTTTTTT. Translation gives CASSLLGPGELFF.

This chain joins TRBV5-1 and TRBJ1-6; D possibly corresponds to TRBD1 (5 bases). This CDR3 region has 18 residues. Germline lookup yields CDR1 SGHRS and CDR2 YFSETQ. Trimming left V 0 bases short and J 0 bases short, with 13 bases between. CDR3 region: CASSLVLTDSSYNSPLHF. CDR3 bases: TGCGCCAGCAGCTTGGTTTTGACTGACAGCTCCTATAATTCACCCCTCCACTTT.

The chain couples TRBV5-5 to TRBJ2-5, with D perhaps assigned TRBD1 or TRBD2 (5 bases each). Trimming removed 0 bases from V and 5 bases from J, with 26 bases in between. CDR1 SGHKS and CDR2 YYEKEE come from the germline V gene (reference sequence). The CDR3 length is 19 residues. CDR3 region: CASSLEGTEGGGFQETQYF. In DNA, the CDR3 is TGTGCCAGCAGCTTGGAAGGGACCGAGGGTGGTGGCTTCCAGGAGACCCAGTACTTC.